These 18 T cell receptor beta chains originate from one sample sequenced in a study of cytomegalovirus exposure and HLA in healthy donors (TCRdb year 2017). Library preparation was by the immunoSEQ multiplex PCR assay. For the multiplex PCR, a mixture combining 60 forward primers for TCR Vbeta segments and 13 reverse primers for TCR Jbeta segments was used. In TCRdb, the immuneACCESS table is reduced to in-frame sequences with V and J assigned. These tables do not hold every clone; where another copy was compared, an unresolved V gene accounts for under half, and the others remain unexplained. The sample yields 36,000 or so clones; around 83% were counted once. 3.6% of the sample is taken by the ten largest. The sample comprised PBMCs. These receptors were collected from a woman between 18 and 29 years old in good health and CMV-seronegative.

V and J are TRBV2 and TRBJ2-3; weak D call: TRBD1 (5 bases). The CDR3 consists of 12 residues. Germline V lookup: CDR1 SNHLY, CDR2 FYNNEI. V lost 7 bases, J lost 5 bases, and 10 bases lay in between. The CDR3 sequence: CASMKGEDTQYF. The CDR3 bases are TGTGCCAGCATGAAAGGGGAAGATACGCAGTATTTT.

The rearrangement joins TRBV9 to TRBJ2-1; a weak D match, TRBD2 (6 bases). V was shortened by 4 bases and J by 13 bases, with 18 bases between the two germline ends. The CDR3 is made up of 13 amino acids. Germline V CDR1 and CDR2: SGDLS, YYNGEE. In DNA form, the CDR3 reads TGTGCCAGCAGCCCGAGATACGGGGGTCTACAGTTCTTC. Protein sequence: CASSPRYGGLQFF.

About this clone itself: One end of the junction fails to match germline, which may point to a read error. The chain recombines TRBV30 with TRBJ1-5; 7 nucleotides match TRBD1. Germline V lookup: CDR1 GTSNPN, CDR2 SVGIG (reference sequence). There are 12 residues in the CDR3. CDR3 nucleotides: TGTGCCTGGGACAGGGATGGACAGCCCCAGAATTTT. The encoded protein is CAWDRDGQPQNF.

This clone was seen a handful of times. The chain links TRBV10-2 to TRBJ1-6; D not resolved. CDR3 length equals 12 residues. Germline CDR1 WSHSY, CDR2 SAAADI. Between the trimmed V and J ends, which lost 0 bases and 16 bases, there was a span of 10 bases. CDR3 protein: CASSESRPPLHF. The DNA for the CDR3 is TGCGCCAGCAGTGAGTCGAGGCCGCCTCTCCACTTT.

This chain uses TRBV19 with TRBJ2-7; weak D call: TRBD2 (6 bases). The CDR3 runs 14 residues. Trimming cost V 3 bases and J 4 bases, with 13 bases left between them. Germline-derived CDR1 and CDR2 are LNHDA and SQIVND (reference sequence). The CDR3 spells CASSMGGLGYEQYF. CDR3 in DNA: TGTGCCAGTAGTATGGGGGGACTCGGATACGAGCAGTACTTC.

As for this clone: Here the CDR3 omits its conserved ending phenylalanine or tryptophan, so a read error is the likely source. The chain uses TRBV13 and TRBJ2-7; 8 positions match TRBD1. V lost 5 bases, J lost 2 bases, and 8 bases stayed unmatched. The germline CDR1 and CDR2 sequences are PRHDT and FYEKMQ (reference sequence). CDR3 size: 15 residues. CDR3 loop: CASSPPDRATYEQYL. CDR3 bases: TGTGCCAGCAGCCCGCCGGACAGGGCTACCTACGAGCAGTACCTC.

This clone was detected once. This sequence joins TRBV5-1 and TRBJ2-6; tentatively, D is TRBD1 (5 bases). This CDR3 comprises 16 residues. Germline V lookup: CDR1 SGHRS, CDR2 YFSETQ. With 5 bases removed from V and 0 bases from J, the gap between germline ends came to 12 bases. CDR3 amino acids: CASRTATFSGANVLTF. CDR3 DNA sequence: TGCGCCAGCAGGACAGCAACTTTCTCTGGGGCCAACGTCCTGACTTTC. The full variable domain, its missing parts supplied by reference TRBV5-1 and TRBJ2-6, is KAGVTQTPRYLIKTRGQQVTLSCSPISGHRSVSWYQQTPGQGLQFLFEYFSETQRNKGNFPGRFSGRQFSNSRSEMNVSTLELGDSALYLCASRTATFSGANVLTFGAGSRLTVL.

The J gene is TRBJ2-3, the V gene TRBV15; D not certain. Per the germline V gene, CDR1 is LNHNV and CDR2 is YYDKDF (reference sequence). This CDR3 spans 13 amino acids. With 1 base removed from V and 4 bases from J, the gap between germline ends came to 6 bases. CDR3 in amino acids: CATSRVSADTQYF. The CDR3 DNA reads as TGTGCCACCAGCAGAGTCAGTGCAGATACGCAGTATTTT.

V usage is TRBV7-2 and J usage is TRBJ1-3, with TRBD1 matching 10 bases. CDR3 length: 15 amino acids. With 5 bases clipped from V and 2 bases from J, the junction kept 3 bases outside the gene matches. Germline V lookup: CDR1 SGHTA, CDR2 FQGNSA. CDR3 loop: CASSLTGGAGNTIYF. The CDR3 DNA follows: TGTGCCAGCAGCCTGACAGGGGGCGCTGGAAACACCATATATTTT.

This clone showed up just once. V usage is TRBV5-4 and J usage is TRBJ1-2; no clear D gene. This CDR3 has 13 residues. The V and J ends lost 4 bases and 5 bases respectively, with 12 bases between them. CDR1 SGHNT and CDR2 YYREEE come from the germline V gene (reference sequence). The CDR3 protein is CASSPDGAYGYTF. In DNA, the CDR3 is TGTGCCAGCAGCCCCGACGGAGCTTATGGCTACACCTTC.

CDR3: CAWAPGQLTDTQYF. In DNA, the CDR3 is TGTGCCTGGGCACCGGGACAACTAACAGATACGCAGTATTTT. The genes are TRBV30 and TRBJ2-3; TRBD1 is a possible D gene (6 bases). In germline, CDR1 is GTSNPN, CDR2 SVGIG (reference sequence). With 5 bases removed from V and 3 bases from J, the gap between germline ends came to 15 bases. The CDR3 extends over 14 amino acids.

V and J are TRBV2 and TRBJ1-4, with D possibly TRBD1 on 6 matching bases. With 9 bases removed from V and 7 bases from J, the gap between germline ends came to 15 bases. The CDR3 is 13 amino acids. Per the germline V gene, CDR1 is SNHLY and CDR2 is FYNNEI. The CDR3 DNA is TGTGCCAGGGGTACAGGGAGGGGTGAAAAACTGTTTTTT. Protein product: CARGTGRGEKLFF.

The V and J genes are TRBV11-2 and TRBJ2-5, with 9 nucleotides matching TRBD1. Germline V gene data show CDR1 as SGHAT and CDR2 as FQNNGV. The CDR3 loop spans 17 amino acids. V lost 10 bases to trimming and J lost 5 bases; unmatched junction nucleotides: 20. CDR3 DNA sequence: TGTGCCACCATTCCAGCGACCAGGGGACAGGGATTTGAGACCCAGTACTTC. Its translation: CATIPATRGQGFETQYF.

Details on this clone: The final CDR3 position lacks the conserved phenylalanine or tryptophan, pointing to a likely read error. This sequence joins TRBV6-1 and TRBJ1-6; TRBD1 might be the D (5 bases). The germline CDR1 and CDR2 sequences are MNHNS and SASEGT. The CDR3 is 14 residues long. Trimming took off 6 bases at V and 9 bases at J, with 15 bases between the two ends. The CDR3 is CASSTEGESSPLHL. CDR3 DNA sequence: TGTGCCAGCAGCACCGAAGGGGAAAGTTCACCCCTCCACCTT.

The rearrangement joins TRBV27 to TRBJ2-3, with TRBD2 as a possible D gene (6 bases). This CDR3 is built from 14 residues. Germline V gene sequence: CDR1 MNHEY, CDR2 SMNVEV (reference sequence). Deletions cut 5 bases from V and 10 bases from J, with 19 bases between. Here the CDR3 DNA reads TGTGCCAGCAGTGAGAGGGACTCTCTCTCTGCGCAGTATTTT. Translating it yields CASSERDSLSAQYF.

In DNA, the CDR3 is TGTGCCAGCCGGACAGGGTTTTGGGGGGAGCTGTTTTTT. This sequence encodes CASRTGFWGELFF. The rearrangement uses TRBV7-2 and TRBJ2-2, with 8 bases that match TRBD1. CDR3 length equals 13 residues. J lost 8 bases, V lost 8 bases, and 7 bases had no gene match. CDR1 is SGHTA and CDR2 is FQGNSA in the germline V gene.

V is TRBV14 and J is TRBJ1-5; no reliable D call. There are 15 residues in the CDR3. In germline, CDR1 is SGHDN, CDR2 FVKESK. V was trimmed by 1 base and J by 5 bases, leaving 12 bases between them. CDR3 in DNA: TGTGCCAGCAGCCAAGGATCCGGGGTCGATCAGCCCCAGCATTTT. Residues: CASSQGSGVDQPQHF.

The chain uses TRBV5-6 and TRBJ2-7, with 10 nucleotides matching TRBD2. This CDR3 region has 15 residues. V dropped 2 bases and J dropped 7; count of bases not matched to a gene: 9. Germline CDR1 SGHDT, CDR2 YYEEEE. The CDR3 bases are TGTGCCAGCAGCTTCAGCGGGGGGGCCGTGTGGGAGCAGTACTTC. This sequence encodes CASSFSGGAVWEQYF.